Presented here are 7 T cell receptor beta chains from one specimen sequenced in a study of cytomegalovirus exposure and HLA in healthy donors. It was with 60 Vbeta and 13 Jbeta primers that the PCR ran. Assay: immunoSEQ multiplex PCR; the TCRdb copy retains only in-frame clones and omits some. The top ten clones hold around 2.8% of a sample with a few hundred thousand clones, around 80% of them seen once. Input material: PBMCs. The origin of the receptors is a woman aged 55 to 70 in good health and CMV-seropositive.

The rearrangement uses TRBV19 and TRBJ1-2, with a weak D call TRBD1 (5 bases). CDR3 size: 15 residues. Germline V CDR1 and CDR2: LNHDA, SQIVND (reference sequence). V lost 6 bases, J lost 3 bases, and 17 bases lay in between. The DNA of the CDR3 is TGTGCCAGTAGCCTTCCGGGACTGGGATACTATGGCTACACCTTC. Amino acid sequence: CASSLPGLGYYGYTF.

The genes are TRBV19 and TRBJ2-1; TRBD2 matches at 12 bases. Germline loops: CDR1 LNHDA, CDR2 SQIVND (reference sequence). The CDR3 is 16 amino acids. The J segment lost 4 bases and the V segment lost 6 bases, leaving 7 bases of the junction unmatched. In nucleotides, the CDR3 is TGTGCCAGTAGCTCGCTACTAGCGGGAGGTTACAATGAGCAGTTCTTC. Protein sequence: CASSSLLAGGYNEQFF.

This chain joins TRBV7-2 and TRBJ2-7; D is possibly TRBD2 (6 bases). Germline V gene sequence: CDR1 SGHTA, CDR2 FQGNSA. CDR3 length equals 12 residues. The V end lost 4 bases, the J end lost 7 bases, and 11 bases lay between the germline ends. DNA for the CDR3: TGTGCCAGCAGCTCTTACGCGGGAGAGCAGTACTTC. Translation: CASSSYAGEQYF. The full variable domain, with the rest looked up from reference TRBV7-2 and TRBJ2-7, is GAGVSQSPSNKVTEKGKDVELRCDPISGHTALYWYRQSLGQGLEFLIYFQGNSAPDKSGLPSDRFSAERTGGSVSTLTIQRTQQEDSAVYLCASSSYAGEQYFGPGTRLTVT.

V usage is TRBV9 and J usage is TRBJ2-2, with D possibly TRBD1 on 5 matching bases. Per germline, CDR1 SGDLS and CDR2 YYNGEE. The ends were cut back, 1 base at V and 6 bases at J, with 19 bases in the middle. The CDR3 consists of 17 residues. This CDR3 reads CASSVYGAPSPPGELFF. CDR3 nucleotides: TGTGCCAGCAGCGTATATGGGGCCCCGAGCCCACCCGGGGAGCTGTTTTTT. Looking up the rest from reference TRBV9 and TRBJ2-2 gives the full variable domain: DSGVTQTPKHLITATGQRVTLRCSPRSGDLSVYWYQQSLDQGLQFLIQYYNGEERAKGNILERFSAQQFPDLHSELNLSSLELGDSALYFCASSVYGAPSPPGELFFGEGSRLTVL.

The V gene is TRBV5-1, the J gene TRBJ1-1; 8 bases are a match to TRBD1. V was clipped by 7 bases and J by 1 base; unmatched bases: 6. The germline CDR1 and CDR2 sequences are SGHRS and YFSETQ. The CDR3 extends over 14 amino acids. Written as DNA, the CDR3 is TGCGCCAGCGTTACCGGGACAGGGAACACTGAAGCTTTCTTT. Amino acids: CASVTGTGNTEAFF. Complete variable domain (other parts from reference TRBV5-1 and TRBJ1-1): KAGVTQTPRYLIKTRGQQVTLSCSPISGHRSVSWYQQTPGQGLQFLFEYFSETQRNKGNFPGRFSGRQFSNSRSEMNVSTLELGDSALYLCASVTGTGNTEAFFGQGTRLTVV.

The chain joins TRBV2 to TRBJ2-5; possible D gene TRBD2, 6 bases. Germline V gives CDR1 SNHLY, CDR2 FYNNEI. V was shortened by 4 bases and J by 1 base, with 13 bases between the two germline ends. The CDR3 covers 15 residues. The CDR3 nucleotides read TGTGCCAGCAGTGCCATGGGGACTCGCCAAGAGACCCAGTACTTC. This gives the protein CASSAMGTRQETQYF.

The V call is TRBV19, the J call TRBJ1-2; D remains unclear. Germline V gene data show CDR1 as LNHDA and CDR2 as SQIVND (reference sequence). This CDR3 spans 15 amino acids. Trimming shortened V by 0 bases and J by 5 bases, and 13 bases separated the two germline ends. The CDR3 bases are TGTGCCAGTAGTATAGAAACAGACCTCTTTTATGGCTACACCTTC. Protein sequence: CASSIETDLFYGYTF.